Listed below are T cell receptor beta chains from one sample, sequenced in a study of cytomegalovirus exposure and HLA in healthy donors. Clones were read by immunoSEQ multiplex PCR, and TCRdb kept only the in-frame ones, dropping some. The profile shows over 150,000 clones, 73% of them singletons. Sequencing used PBMCs. These receptors were obtained from a woman aged 18-30 years in good health and CMV-seropositive. Each CDR3 is given with its conserved first and last residue. A D gene is named only where the DNA matches it firmly. Only some rows state a clone size, as once, few, many or a class for expanded clones.

d_call j_call v_call clone_size cdr3_aa cdr3_nt
NA TRBJ2-7 TRBV14 NA CASSQISRIPVEQYF TGTGCCAGCAGCCAAATAAGCAGGATACCGGTCGAGCAGTACTTC
TRBD1 TRBJ2-2 TRBV15 NA CATSRDSQGANTGELFF TGTGCCACCAGCAGAGATAGTCAGGGGGCGAACACCGGGGAGCTGTTTTTT
TRBD2 TRBJ2-7 TRBV4-2 NA CASSQGGLAGQSYEQYF TGTGCCAGCAGCCAAGGCGGACTAGCGGGGCAGTCCTACGAGCAGTACTTC
TRBD2 TRBJ2-3 TRBV6-4 many CASSELAGGPDTQYF TGTGCCAGCAGTGAACTAGCGGGGGGGCCAGATACGCAGTATTTT
TRBD2 TRBJ2-1 TRBV10-3 NA CAIRSSGGFNNEQFF TGTGCCATCAGGTCTAGCGGGGGGTTTAACAATGAGCAGTTCTTC
TRBD1 TRBJ1-4 TRBV7-9 NA CASSPTGDGEKLFF TGTGCCAGCAGCCCGACAGGGGACGGGGAAAAACTGTTTTTT
NA TRBJ1-5 TRBV7-2 once CASSLVRVDQPQHF TGTGCCAGCAGCTTAGTCAGGGTGGATCAGCCCCAGCATTTT
TRBD1 TRBJ1-5 TRBV28 NA CASTPHWRQGSNQPQHF TGTGCCAGCACCCCCCATTGGAGACAGGGGAGCAATCAGCCCCAGCATTTT
NA TRBJ2-2 TRBV5-1 NA CASSLVAGSGELFF TGCGCCAGCAGCTTGGTTGCAGGGTCCGGGGAGCTGTTTTTT
TRBD1 TRBJ1-5 TRBV19 NA CASSIFDRVGNQPQHF TGTGCCAGTAGTATCTTTGACAGGGTTGGAAATCAGCCCCAGCATTTT
TRBD1 TRBJ2-7 TRBV7-6 NA CASTDGTGTYEQYF TGTGCCAGCACTGACGGGACAGGTACCTACGAGCAGTACTTC
NA TRBJ1-1 TRBV23-1 few CASSHTQANTEAFF TGCGCCAGCAGTCATACCCAGGCGAACACTGAAGCTTTCTTT
TRBD2 TRBJ2-6 TRBV19 few CASRFEAGLGGANVLTF TGTGCCAGCCGTTTTGAAGCGGGGTTGGGTGGGGCCAACGTCCTGACTTTC
NA TRBJ1-2 TRBV19 NA CASSALWASSVGGYTF TGTGCCAGTAGTGCTCTCTGGGCATCCTCTGTTGGAGGCTACACCTTC
TRBD1 TRBJ1-2 TRBV5-1 NA CASSLAGTGESYTF TGCGCCAGCAGCTTGGCCGGGACAGGGGAAAGCTACACCTTC
NA TRBJ2-5 TRBV2 NA CASSSNLPEETQYF TGTGCCAGCAGTTCAAATTTACCAGAAGAGACCCAGTACTTC
NA TRBJ2-7 TRBV19 NA CASSIGDRHYEQYF TGTGCCAGTAGTATTGGAGACAGACACTACGAGCAGTACTTC
TRBD1 TRBJ1-2 TRBV7-2 NA CASSSGGNRFGYTF TGTGCCAGCAGCTCAGGGGGCAACCGATTTGGCTACACCTTC
NA TRBJ2-1 TRBV20-1 NA CSASIQNSGFF TGCAGTGCTAGTATCCAGAACAGCGGGTTCTTC
TRBD2 TRBJ2-5 TRBV7-3 NA CASSQEGLAGRETQYF TGTGCCAGCAGCCAAGAGGGACTAGCGGGGCGGGAGACCCAGTACTTC
NA TRBJ1-1 TRBV6-1 NA CASSAVLNTEAFF TGTGCCAGCAGTGCAGTATTGAACACTGAAGCTTTCTTT
NA TRBJ1-1 TRBV25-1 once CASNGGWGKNTEAFF TGTGCCAGCAACGGGGGGTGGGGGAAGAACACTGAAGCTTTCTTT
NA TRBJ1-6 TRBV5-1 NA CASSPAGGVDSPLHF TGCGCCAGCAGCCCTGCTGGGGGGGTGGATTCACCCCTCCACTTT
TRBD1 TRBJ2-3 TRBV25-1 NA CASTGQGRVSDTQYF TGTGCCAGCACCGGACAGGGCCGAGTATCCGATACGCAGTATTTT
TRBD1 TRBJ1-2 TRBV19 NA CASSIVGRGLTGYTF TGTGCCAGTAGTATAGTCGGCAGGGGGTTAACCGGCTACACCTTC
NA TRBJ2-1 TRBV6-1 NA CASSVYRVIDNEQFF TGTGCCAGCAGTGTCTACAGGGTAATCGACAATGAGCAGTTCTTC
TRBD2 TRBJ2-1 TRBV29-1 NA CSVATSGGLYNEQFF TGCAGCGTTGCAACTAGCGGGGGGCTCTACAATGAGCAGTTCTTC
NA TRBJ2-7 TRBV6-5 NA CASRPRTSAYEQYF TGTGCCAGCAGACCCAGGACATCCGCCTACGAGCAGTACTTC
NA TRBJ2-2 TRBV2 NA CASSVQDPLNTGELFF TGTGCCAGCAGCGTACAGGACCCACTGAACACCGGGGAGCTGTTTTTT
NA TRBJ1-2 TRBV4-2 NA CASSREEYYGYTF TGTGCCAGCAGCCGAGAGGAGTACTATGGCTACACCTTC
TRBD1 TRBJ1-1 TRBV4-2 once CASSPPTGTIEAFF TGTGCCAGCAGCCCCCCGACAGGGACCATTGAAGCTTTCTTT
NA TRBJ2-3 TRBV19 few CASTWDTRTDTQYF TGTGCCAGTACCTGGGACACCCGCACAGATACGCAGTATTTT
NA TRBJ2-7 TRBV5-1 once CASSLDSPYEQYF TGCGCCAGCAGCTTAGACAGTCCATACGAGCAGTACTTC
TRBD1 TRBJ2-1 TRBV9 few CASSGYRGPTYNEQFF TGTGCCAGCAGCGGCTACAGGGGGCCCACTTACAATGAGCAGTTCTTC
TRBD2 TRBJ2-5 TRBV19 NA CASKGVDAGGETQYF TGTGCCAGTAAGGGGGTCGACGCGGGGGGAGAGACCCAGTACTTC
NA TRBJ1-2 TRBV30 NA CAWSGDSSGYTF TGTGCCTGGAGCGGGGATTCCAGTGGCTACACCTTC
TRBD1 TRBJ2-7 TRBV13 NA CASSKDRFSYEQYF TGTGCCAGCAGCAAGGACAGGTTCTCCTACGAGCAGTACTTC
NA TRBJ2-5 TRBV6-5 NA CASTDGDKETQYF TGTGCCAGCACCGACGGGGACAAAGAGACCCAGTACTTC
TRBD1 TRBJ1-6 TRBV19 NA CASSNRDRNSPLHF TGTGCCAGTAGTAACCGGGACAGGAATTCACCCCTCCACTTT
NA TRBJ2-1 TRBV13 NA CASTPREGARSSYNEQFF TGTGCCAGCACCCCCCGGGAGGGGGCGAGGAGCTCCTACAATGAGCAGTTCTTC
NA TRBJ1-1 TRBV7-9 NA CSSSIRGGGPQNTEAFF TGTTCCAGCAGCATACGGGGCGGGGGCCCCCAGAACACTGAAGCTTTCTTT
TRBD1 TRBJ1-1 TRBV19 NA CASNRDRDAEAFF TGTGCCAGTAACAGGGACAGGGACGCTGAAGCTTTCTTT
NA TRBJ2-5 TRBV15 NA CATSGQGREGRETQYF TGTGCCACCAGCGGGCAGGGGAGGGAGGGTCGAGAGACCCAGTACTTC
NA TRBJ1-1 TRBV27 NA CASSLYGGETEAFF TGTGCCAGCAGTTTATATGGGGGGGAAACTGAAGCTTTCTTT
TRBD2 TRBJ2-5 TRBV30 once CAWGLLAGYQETQYF TGTGCCTGGGGACTTTTAGCGGGGTACCAAGAGACCCAGTACTTC
NA TRBJ1-1 TRBV5-4 NA CASSLDMNTEAFF TGTGCCAGCAGCTTGGACATGAACACTGAAGCTTTCTTT
NA TRBJ2-1 TRBV5-1 NA CASSLKPGNLYNEQFF TGCGCCAGCAGCTTGAAGCCCGGGAATCTCTACAATGAGCAGTTCTTC
NA TRBJ1-1 TRBV30 NA CAWRADRYTEAFF TGTGCCTGGAGGGCGGACAGATACACTGAAGCTTTCTTT
NA TRBJ1-2 TRBV30 NA CACAKEMGGNYGYTF TGTGCCTGTGCTAAAGAAATGGGGGGAAACTATGGCTACACCTTC
TRBD1 TRBJ2-3 TRBV28 once CASSSWTGGTDTQYF TGTGCCAGCAGCTCCTGGACAGGGGGCACAGATACGCAGTATTTT
TRBD2 TRBJ2-1 TRBV11-3 NA CASSPSGGRNEQFF TGTGCCAGCAGTCCATCGGGGGGAAGGAATGAGCAGTTCTTC